This TCR beta chain originates from a study of T-cell memory formation after mild COVID-19. 5'RACE primed at constant segments yielded TCR alpha and TCR beta cDNA libraries bearing sample barcodes and UMIs. From the 5' RACE reads, TCRdb called clonotypes with MiXCR, one entry per CDR3 protein. The sample includes about 160,000 distinct CDR3 sequences, roughly 31% seen only once; the top ten take more than 10%. The CDR3 sequence is 18 residues long. J lost 2 bases, V lost 0 bases, and 11 bases had no gene match. Germline assignment: CDR1 SGHTA and CDR2 FQGTGA. The chain has TRBV7-3 and TRBJ2-3, with 7 bases fitting TRBD2. Sequencing was performed on PBMCs or a T cell subset sorted from them (not recorded which). The clonotype originates from an adult woman who had mild COVID-19 (a few samples of this study predate the infection). Cell type and time point are not known. The CDR3 spells CASSLTGLTSVFTDTQYF. The CDR3 nucleotides read TGTGCCAGCAGCTTAACGGGGCTTACTAGCGTCTTCACAGATACGCAGTATTTT.